This section outlines one T cell receptor (beta chain) sequence together with its context. Its binding antigen is unknown. No base quality information exists; no much larger clone differs at one position. This entry is derived from a study of blood T cells in healthy people across ages (dated by TCRdb to between 2015 and 2016). Notes on the research overall: In model experiments, template switching captured roughly one uniquely barcoded TCR beta cDNA molecule for every two T cells. Donors of different ages were randomly distributed across sequencing lanes to avoid experimental bias. The study measured age-related changes in TCR beta repertoire diversity using deep sequencing normalized with unique cDNA molecular identifiers. Four age groups were formed from the donors: young (average approximately 17 years), middle-aged (approximately 42), aged (about 68) and long-lived (less than 85). Using the same blood draw, the study looked at two additional independent replicas of 1 million unique cDNA reads for two donors, one aged 18 to 30 and the other aged 80 or older.

General findings and caveats noted by the study authors: Compared with the aged group, the long-lived group had more naive CD4+ T cells, fewer expanded clones and increased TCR diversity, suggesting age selection. Because donor CMV infection status was unknown, age-related changes in expanded clonotypes were potentially confounded. A strong correlation was found between observed TCR beta diversity and the percentage of naive T cells measured by flow cytometry. Bulk unsorted PBMC profiling prevented conclusive comparison of naive and antigen-experienced compartments. Estimates of total diversity based on one million sequenced T cells were regarded as lower bounds and as underestimates. As age increased, observed TCR beta diversity per million T cells dropped in a roughly linear way, and a significant reduction was already evident by age around 41.

Libraries came from 5' RACE. Sequencing took place on an Illumina HiSeq 2500. The second PCR ran for roughly 7 to 11 cycles and used a J-beta primer mix along with a sample-barcoded 5' primer. Each TCR beta cDNA molecule received a unique molecular identifier from a template-switch 5' adaptor carrying 12 random nucleotides. At least 3 million CDR3-containing paired-end reads were obtained from each sample. First-strand cDNA was synthesized from all RNA with the Mint cDNA synthesis kit, primed by a TRBC-specific oligonucleotide. All cDNA was treated with uracil-DNA glycosylase and then went through a first 18-cycle PCR with the universal primers M1SS and BC2_uni_R. The original pipeline was this. Normalization of each sample was performed by random selection of 1 million high-quality reads, each carrying a distinct molecular identifier. Instead of being binned into consensus sequences, reads that shared molecular identifiers were thrown out. MiTCR, run with a Q25 quality threshold and the strictest error-elimination algorithm, handled CDR3 identification, clonotype clustering and error correction. A nonparametric unseen species model with Euler transformation was used to estimate a lower bound on total TCR beta diversity. TCRdb ran its own pipeline on the public reads, namely fastp trimming at Q25 and MiXCR clone calling, and kept in-frame beta chains. Every distinct CDR3 protein forms one entry, paired with its most common genes and DNA. TCRdb's processing, not the authors' own work, is the source of the V and J calls. Counted in this sample were fewer than 1.5 million distinct CDR3 sequences; 42% of them appeared once. Jointly, the top ten make up roughly 7.9% of the sample.

Via the germline V gene, CDR1 is ENHRY and CDR2 SYGVKD. V is reduced by 7 bases and J by 7 bases, leaving a spacing of 23 bases between them. Taken from cysteine to phenylalanine, the CDR3 has 15 residues. Only the CDR3 DNA is retained, 45 bases long and in frame from the first base. The roughly 37 donors, aged 6 to 90 years, were systemically healthy Caucasian individuals from Russia. Each donor gave about 10 milliliters of peripheral blood, drawn into EDTA-treated Vacutainer tubes. Ficoll-Paque density-gradient centrifugation was used to isolate PBMCs, with at least 6 million obtained per sample. Total RNA, at least 5.5 micrograms per sample, was extracted from PBMCs with Trizol reagent. The percentages of naive CD45RAhigh/CD27high T cells were determined by flow cytometry on a PBMC aliquot from every donor.

Sequenced: blood. The TCR originated in a woman younger than 30 in good health. This chain joins TRBV10-3 to TRBJ2-7, with a tentative D call of TRBD1 or TRBD2, each matching 5 bases. In nucleotide form, the sequence is TGTGCCATCATGGAGGCAGGGTCTACTTCGGGGGAGCAGTACTTC. It is translated as CAIMEAGSTSGEQYF.